Listed below are T cell receptor beta chains from one sample, sequenced in a study of response to subunit inactivated influenza vaccine. Via MiXCR, TCRdb re-called the RT-PCR reads, giving one row per CDR3 protein. This sample has more than 700,000 distinct CDR3 sequences, with approximately 22% found just once. Sequenced material: PBMCs from blood, taken roughly 5 days after vaccination. These receptors originate from a man in his fifties who received an inactivated influenza vaccine. Each CDR3 is given with its conserved first and last residue. D genes are given only for firm matches. Clone size is not always given. Where it is, it says once, few, many or a class for expanded clones.

>TRBD1|few|TRBV7-6|18|TRBJ1-2
CASSLGPLRQGTSYGYTF
TGTGCCAGCAGCTTGGGCCCCCTCAGACAGGGTACGAGCTATGGCTACACCTTC
>TRBD2|few|TRBV24-1|18|TRBJ2-1
CATSDGRLAGLHYNEQFF
TGTGCCACCAGTGATGGTCGTTTAGCGGGGCTCCACTACAATGAGCAGTTCTTC
>TRBD1|few|TRBV5-1|16|TRBJ2-7
CASSPRGQGISYEQYF
TGCGCCAGCAGCCCCCGGGGACAGGGAATCTCCTACGAGCAGTACTTC
>TRBD2|few|TRBV29-1|12|TRBJ2-5
CSVPGTSGGGYF
TGCAGCGTGCCCGGGACTAGCGGGGGGGGGTACTTC
>TRBD1|NA|TRBV5-6|14|TRBJ2-7
CASSPGTGVREQYF
TGTGCCAGCAGCCCCGGGACAGGGGTGCGAGAGCAGTACTTC
>TRBD2|few|TRBV28|18|TRBJ2-4
CASSLVLAGARGRNIQYF
TGTGCCAGCAGTTTGGTACTAGCGGGGGCCAGGGGTCGTAACATTCAGTACTTC
>NA|NA|TRBV5-1|14|TRBJ2-5
CASSRDSTEETQYF
TGCGCCAGCAGTAGGGACTCGACGGAAGAGACCCAGTACTTC
>NA|NA|TRBV5-1|13|TRBJ2-5
CASSLAGLGTQYF
TGCGCCAGCAGCTTGGCCGGGCTGGGGACCCAGTACTTC
>NA|few|TRBV7-2|15|TRBJ2-2
CASSRAGANTGELFF
TGTGCCAGCAGCAGAGCGGGCGCGAACACCGGGGAGCTGTTTTTT
>NA|few|TRBV12-3/TRBV12-4|13|TRBJ2-7
CASSFASYYEQYF
TGTGCCAGCAGTTTTGCTAGCTACTACGAGCAGTACTTC
>TRBD2|many|TRBV7-9|14|TRBJ2-7
CASGGTSGGYEQYF
TGTGCCAGCGGGGGGACTAGCGGGGGCTACGAGCAGTACTTC
>TRBD1|NA|TRBV20-1|15|TRBJ2-7
CSARDLGTGGFEQYF
TGCAGTGCTAGAGATCTGGGGACAGGGGGCTTCGAGCAGTACTTC
>NA|few|TRBV7-9|14|TRBJ1-2
CASSSPGAIYGYNF
TGTGCCAGCAGCTCACCGGGGGCGATCTATGGCTACAACTTC
>TRBD2|NA|TRBV7-2|13|TRBJ2-5
CASHGRARETQYF
TGTGCCAGCCACGGGAGGGCCCGTGAGACCCAGTACTTC
>NA|few|TRBV15|16|TRBJ2-2
CATSRVYRTATGELFF
TGTGCCACCAGCAGAGTGTATAGGACAGCTACCGGGGAGCTGTTTTTT
>TRBD2|NA|TRBV10-2|17|TRBJ2-3
CATKQRGATISTDTQYF
TGCGCCACGAAACAGCGGGGGGCCACTATTAGCACAGATACGCAGTATTTT
>NA|few|TRBV6-2/TRBV6-3|17|TRBJ2-1
CASSYPLGLVSYNEQFF
TGTGCCAGCAGTTACCCTCTAGGACTTGTCTCCTACAATGAGCAGTTCTTC
>NA|few|TRBV6-1|13|TRBJ1-6
CASSDIGNSPLHF
TGTGCCAGCAGTGATATTGGGAATTCACCCCTCCACTTT
>NA|NA|TRBV20-1|15|TRBJ2-3
CSADGANRGADTQYF
TGCAGTGCCGATGGCGCGAATAGGGGGGCAGATACGCAGTATTTT
>TRBD1|NA|TRBV20-1|15|TRBJ1-6
CSARGQGALNSPLHF
TGCAGTGCTAGGGGACAGGGGGCGCTCAATTCACCCCTCCACTTT
>NA|many|TRBV27|12|TRBJ2-2
CASSFGTGELFF
TGTGCCAGCAGTTTTGGCACCGGGGAGCTGTTTTTT
>TRBD1|NA|TRBV12-3/TRBV12-4|14|TRBJ1-1
CATLGDRWNTEAFF
TGTGCCACCCTGGGGGACAGATGGAACACTGAAGCTTTCTTT
>NA|few|TRBV27|15|TRBJ1-5
CASTEDTYSNQPQHF
TGTGCCAGCACCGAGGACACCTATAGCAATCAGCCCCAGCATTTT
>NA|NA|TRBV5-6|12|TRBJ2-1
CASSFSRGEQFF
TGTGCCAGCAGCTTTAGTCGCGGTGAGCAGTTCTTC
>NA|NA|TRBV18|14|TRBJ2-5
CASSNPGAQETQYF
TGTGCCAGCTCGAACCCGGGGGCTCAAGAGACCCAGTACTTC
>NA|NA|TRBV12-3/TRBV12-4|14|TRBJ2-5
CASSAMTLGETQYF
TGTGCCAGCAGCGCGATGACACTCGGGGAGACCCAGTACTTC
>TRBD2|NA|TRBV7-2|15|TRBJ2-2
CASSSLAGSTGELFF
TGTGCCAGCAGCTCGCTAGCGGGAAGCACCGGGGAGCTGTTTTTT
>NA|NA|TRBV5-1|14|TRBJ1-1
CASSSGVMNTEAFF
TGCGCCAGCAGCTCAGGGGTGATGAACACTGAAGCTTTCTTT
>NA|NA|TRBV5-1|14|TRBJ1-3
CASRDELGGNTIYF
TGCGCCAGCAGAGACGAGCTCGGTGGAAACACCATATATTTT
>NA|NA|TRBV9|15|TRBJ2-7
CASSVAPDKTYEQYF
TGTGCCAGCAGCGTAGCCCCCGACAAGACCTACGAGCAGTACTTC
>NA|NA|TRBV5-6|11|TRBJ2-7
CASGPLNEQYF
TGTGCCAGCGGCCCTTTGAACGAGCAGTACTTC
>NA|NA|TRBV6-5|13|TRBJ2-5
CASSYSNSGTQYF
TGTGCCAGCAGTTACTCGAACAGCGGGACCCAGTACTTC
>NA|NA|TRBV28|13|TRBJ2-3
CASSLIRPDTQYF
TGTGCCAGCAGTTTAATAAGGCCAGATACGCAGTATTTT
>NA|NA|TRBV4-1|13|TRBJ1-5
CASSQGPGGPQHF
TGCGCCAGCAGCCAAGGTCCCGGGGGGCCCCAGCATTTT
>TRBD1|many|TRBV10-3|15|TRBJ1-6
CAISSSSDRDSPLHF
TGTGCCATCAGTTCCTCCTCCGACAGGGATTCACCCCTCCACTTT
>NA|NA|TRBV29-1|14|TRBJ2-6
CSVDGGSGANVLTF
TGCAGCGTTGATGGGGGGTCTGGGGCCAACGTCCTGACTTTC
>TRBD1|few|TRBV7-2|13|TRBJ1-4
CASRPQGAGKLFF
TGTGCCAGCAGACCTCAGGGGGCCGGAAAACTGTTTTTT
>TRBD2|NA|TRBV7-9|17|TRBJ2-3
CASSFLPGLENTDTQYF
TGTGCCAGCAGCTTCCTTCCGGGACTAGAAAACACAGATACGCAGTATTTT
>NA|few|TRBV29-1|13|TRBJ2-2
CSVARGNTGELFF
TGCAGCGTTGCTCGCGGGAACACCGGGGAGCTGTTTTTT
>NA|few|TRBV7-8|13|TRBJ2-1
CASRQTVYNEQFF
TGTGCCAGCAGACAAACAGTCTACAATGAGCAGTTCTTC
>TRBD2|NA|TRBV13|18|TRBJ2-3
CASSLRLAERSNTDTQYF
TGTGCCAGCAGCCTCCGACTAGCGGAACGATCGAACACAGATACGCAGTATTTT
>NA|few|TRBV4-3|13|TRBJ1-1
CASSPLMNTEAFF
TGCGCCAGCAGCCCCTTGATGAACACTGAAGCTTTCTTT
>TRBD1|NA|TRBV9|15|TRBJ2-7
CASSPNPGGNYEQYF
TGTGCCAGCAGCCCTAACCCAGGGGGCAACTACGAGCAGTACTTC
>NA|few|TRBV20-1|15|TRBJ2-5
CSASPLGVGQETQYF
TGCAGTGCTAGTCCGTTGGGCGTGGGACAAGAGACCCAGTACTTC
>NA|NA|TRBV2|14|TRBJ2-1
CASSEVLRGNEQFF
TGTGCCAGCAGTGAAGTTCTGAGGGGGAATGAGCAGTTCTTC